These T cell receptor beta chains were read from a single sample in a study of blood T cell repertoires in COVID-19. Data came from immunoSEQ multiplex PCR; TCRdb stores just in-frame clones and leaves some out. The table includes about 80,000 clones, roughly 80% detected once. Sequenced input: peripheral blood. The receptors come from a man of 80 years or more with acute or convalescent COVID-19. Each CDR3 is given with its conserved first and last residue. Fields, in order: clone size, D gene, J gene, V gene, CDR3 DNA, CDR3 protein. The D gene is left open where the match is weak. Rows may omit the clone size; those that give it use once, few, many or a size class.

. . TRBJ1-1 TRBV10-3 TGTGCCATCAGTGATCGGGGCACTGAAGCTTTCTTT CAISDRGTEAFF
. . TRBJ1-2 TRBV6-2/TRBV6-3 TGTGCCAGCAGTTACCTTAGGACAGACAACTATGGCTACACCTTC CASSYLRTDNYGYTF
. . TRBJ1-1 TRBV19 TGTGCCAGTAGTATAGTCAGGGCAGGGCAGAACACTGAAGCTTTCTTT CASSIVRAGQNTEAFF
. TRBD1 TRBJ2-5 TRBV24-1 TGTGCCACCAGTGATTGGTGGGACAGGGATAGTTTCCAAGAGACCCAGTACTTC CATSDWWDRDSFQETQYF
. . TRBJ2-1 TRBV5-4 TGTGCCAGCAGATCCCAGGGGTCACATTCCAATGAGCAGTTCTTC CASRSQGSHSNEQFF
. . TRBJ2-1 TRBV5-1 TGCGCCAGCAGCTTGGGGGGGACACCAAGGGACAATGAGCAGTTCTTC CASSLGGTPRDNEQFF
. . TRBJ1-1 TRBV15 TGTGCCACCAGCAGATCGCCCGACAGTGACACTGAAGCTTTCTTT CATSRSPDSDTEAFF
. TRBD2 TRBJ2-1 TRBV11-2 TGTGCCAGCAGCTTAGAGGGTAGTAGCGGGGGGCGTGATTACAATGAGCAGTTCTTC CASSLEGSSGGRDYNEQFF
. . TRBJ1-6 TRBV7-9 TGTGCCAGCAGCTTAGCGACAGAGAATTCACCCCTCCACTTT CASSLATENSPLHF
few . TRBJ2-7 TRBV3-1/TRBV3-2 TGTGCCAGCAGCCAAACGTCCGGGACACTTGAGCAGTACTTC CASSQTSGTLEQYF
. TRBD1 TRBJ2-5 TRBV6-5 TGTGCCAGCTACGGGACAGGGGTAGGGGAGACCCAGTACTTC CASYGTGVGETQYF
. . TRBJ1-1 TRBV12-3/TRBV12-4 TGTGCCAGCAGTTCCAGGGGAAACACTGAAGCTTTCTTT CASSSRGNTEAFF
. TRBD1 TRBJ2-1 TRBV16 TGTGCCAGCAGCCAATCGGTGGACAGGGGGACGGACAATGAGCAGTTCTTC CASSQSVDRGTDNEQFF
. . TRBJ1-1 TRBV3-1/TRBV3-2 TGTGCCAGCAGCCAAGCGTCCGCCAGGGAAGGAGCTTTCTTT CASSQASAREGAFF
. . TRBJ1-1 TRBV5-1 TGCGCCAGCAGCCAAGGGGAGAACACTGAAGCTTTCTTT CASSQGENTEAFF
. . TRBJ1-1 TRBV5-6 TGTGCCAGCAGCCTGGGAAGCCCGAAAGCTTTCTTT CASSLGSPKAFF
. TRBD2 TRBJ2-7 TRBV5-5 TGTGCCAGCAGCATTCAGGCGGGGGATATGTACGAGCAGTACTTC CASSIQAGDMYEQYF
. . TRBJ1-5 TRBV7-2 TGTGCCAGCAGCTTAGCCATCCAGGGAAATCAGCCCCAGCATTTT CASSLAIQGNQPQHF
. . TRBJ2-4 TRBV7-8 TGTGCCAGCAGCTTAAGGTGGAGGGACATTCAGTACTTC CASSLRWRDIQYF
. . TRBJ2-3 TRBV11-2 TGTGCCAGCAGCTCCGTCACAGATACGCAGTATTTT CASSSVTDTQYF
. . TRBJ2-5 TRBV7-2 TGTGCCAGCAGCGGCCCCAGCCAAGAGACCCAGTACTTC CASSGPSQETQYF
. TRBD1 TRBJ1-4 TRBV6-5 TGTGCCAGCAGTATAACCGGGACAGGGCCTGAAAAACTGTTTTTT CASSITGTGPEKLFF
. TRBD1 TRBJ2-7 TRBV7-9 TGTGCCAGCAGCACAGGGGGCTACGAGCAGTACTTC CASSTGGYEQYF
. TRBD1 TRBJ1-3 TRBV19 TGTGCCAGTAGTACACCGGGACAGGGGAGAAACACCATATATTTT CASSTPGQGRNTIYF
. . TRBJ2-2 TRBV19 TGTGCCAGTTCTAAGGCCAGGGGAAACACCGGGGAGCTGTTTTTT CASSKARGNTGELFF
. TRBD2 TRBJ2-3 TRBV19 TGTGCCAGTAGTATAGTAAGGGCTAGCGGCCCCACAGATACGCAGTATTTT CASSIVRASGPTDTQYF
. . TRBJ1-2 TRBV24-1 TGTGCCACCAGTGATTTAAGGATCCCAGGGGACCCCAACTATGGCTACACCTTC CATSDLRIPGDPNYGYTF